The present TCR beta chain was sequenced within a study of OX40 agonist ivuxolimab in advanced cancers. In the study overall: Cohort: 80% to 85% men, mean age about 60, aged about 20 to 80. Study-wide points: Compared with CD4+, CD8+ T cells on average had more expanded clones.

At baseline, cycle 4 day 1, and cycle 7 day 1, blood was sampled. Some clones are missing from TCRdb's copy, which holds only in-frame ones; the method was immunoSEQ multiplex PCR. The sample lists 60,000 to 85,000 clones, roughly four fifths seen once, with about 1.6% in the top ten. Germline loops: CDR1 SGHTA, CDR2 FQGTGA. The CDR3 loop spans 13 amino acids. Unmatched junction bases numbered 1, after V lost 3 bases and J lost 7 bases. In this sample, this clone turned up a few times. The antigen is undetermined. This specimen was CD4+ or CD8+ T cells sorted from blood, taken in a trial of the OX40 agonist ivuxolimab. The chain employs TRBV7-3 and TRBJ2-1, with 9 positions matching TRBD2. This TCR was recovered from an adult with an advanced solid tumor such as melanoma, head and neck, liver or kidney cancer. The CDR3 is CASSLGLANEQFF. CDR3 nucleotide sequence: TGTGCCAGCAGCTTGGGACTAGCAAATGAGCAGTTCTTC. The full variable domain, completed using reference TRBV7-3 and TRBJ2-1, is GAGVSQTPSNKVTEKGKYVELRCDPISGHTALYWYRQSLGQGPEFLIYFQGTGAADDSGLPNDRFFAVRPEGSVSTLKIQRTERGDSAVYLCASSLGLANEQFFGPGTRLTVL.